One sample yielded the 5 T cell receptor beta chains listed below, sequenced in a study of T cell responses to AZD1222 COVID-19 vaccine. Profiled with immunoSEQ multiplex PCR; TCRdb holds only in-frame clones, not every one. The table records under 95,000 clones, about 92% of them present only once. Specimen: peripheral blood, collected on day 0 of AZD1222 vaccination. These receptors were taken from an adult in good health.

The chain is built from TRBV7-8 and TRBJ1-1; D is unresolved. V was pared by 2 bases and J by 1 base, with 14 bases between. CDR3 size: 16 residues. In germline, CDR1 is SGHVS, CDR2 FQNEAQ. As DNA, the CDR3 is TGTGCCAGCAGCTTAAGCCCCCTGTTTTCGAACACTGAAGCTTTCTTT. Translation gives CASSLSPLFSNTEAFF. Full variable domain (outside the CDR3, taken from reference TRBV7-8 and TRBJ1-1): GAGVSQSPRYKVAKRGQDVALRCDPISGHVSLFWYQQALGQGPEFLTYFQNEAQLDKSGLPSDRFFAERPEGSVSTLKIQRTQQEDSAVYLCASSLSPLFSNTEAFFGQGTRLTVV.

DNA for the CDR3: TGTGCCAGCAGCGACGACAGGGTTGATATGAACACTGAAGCTTTCTTT. Protein product: CASSDDRVDMNTEAFF. V gene TRBV5-6 combines with J gene TRBJ1-1; 7 positions agree with TRBD1. Losses at the gene ends were 4 bases for V and 0 bases for J; bases not matched to a gene: 9. CDR3 size: 16 residues. Germline V gene data show CDR1 as SGHDT and CDR2 as YYEEEE.

J is TRBJ2-3 and V is TRBV7-9; no clear D. V dropped 5 bases and J dropped 2 bases, with 8 bases sitting between them. This CDR3 has 13 residues. CDR1 SEHNR and CDR2 FQNEAQ come from the germline V gene (reference sequence). The CDR3 DNA is TGTGCCAGCAGCCACGCGAACACAGATACGCAGTATTTT. Its protein is CASSHANTDTQYF.

The chain has TRBV9 and TRBJ1-1, with D possibly matching TRBD1 (6 bases). The V end was cut by 3 bases, the J end by 8 bases, with 14 bases between. This CDR3 comprises 13 residues. Germline-derived CDR1 and CDR2 are SGDLS and YYNGEE. CDR3 nucleotide sequence: TGTGCCAGCAGCGCGGGGGGGCAGAGGGAAGCTTTCTTT. Translating gives CASSAGGQREAFF.

The V and J genes are TRBV6-5 and TRBJ2-3; the match to TRBD2 covers 10 bases. CDR3 length: 14 amino acids. The trim removed 9 bases at V and 6 bases at J, leaving 9 bases unmatched. Germline assignment: CDR1 MNHEY and CDR2 SVGAGI. CDR3 loop: CASRGLAAPDTQYF. The CDR3 DNA sequence: TGTGCCAGTAGAGGACTAGCGGCTCCGGATACGCAGTATTTT.